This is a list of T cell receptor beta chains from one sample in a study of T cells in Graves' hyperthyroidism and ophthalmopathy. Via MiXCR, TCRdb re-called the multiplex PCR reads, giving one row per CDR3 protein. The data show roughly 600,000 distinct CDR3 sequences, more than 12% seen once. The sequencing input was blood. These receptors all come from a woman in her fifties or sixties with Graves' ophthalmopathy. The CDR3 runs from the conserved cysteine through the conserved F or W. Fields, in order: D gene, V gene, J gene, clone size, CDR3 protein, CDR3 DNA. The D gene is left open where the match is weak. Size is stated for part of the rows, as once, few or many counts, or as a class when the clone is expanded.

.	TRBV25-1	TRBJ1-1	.	CASRTMMNTEAFF	TGTGCCAGCCGGACAATGATGAACACTGAAGCTTTCTTT
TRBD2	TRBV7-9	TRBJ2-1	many	CASSPRTSGRYRDEQFF	TGTGCCAGCAGCCCCCGGACTAGCGGGAGGTATCGGGATGAGCAGTTCTTC
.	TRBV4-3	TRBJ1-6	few	CASSRGSNSPLHF	TGCGCCAGCAGCCGGGGGTCTAATTCACCCCTCCACTTT
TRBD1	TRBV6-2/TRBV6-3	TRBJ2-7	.	CASSTRQGTGSYEQYF	TGTGCCAGCAGTACCCGACAGGGGACGGGGTCCTACGAGCAGTACTTC
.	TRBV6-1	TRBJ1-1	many	CASTLEIRAEAFF	TGTGCCAGCACCCTAGAGATCAGGGCTGAAGCTTTCTTT
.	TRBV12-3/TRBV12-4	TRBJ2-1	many	CASSPRLTSYNEQFF	TGTGCCAGCAGCCCCCGATTGACTTCCTACAATGAGCAGTTCTTC
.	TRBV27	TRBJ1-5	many	CASSFDRYNQPQHF	TGTGCCAGCAGTTTCGACAGATACAATCAGCCCCAGCATTTT
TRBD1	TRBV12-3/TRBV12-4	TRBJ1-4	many	CASGGTDGKLFF	TGTGCCAGCGGTGGGACAGATGGAAAACTGTTTTTT
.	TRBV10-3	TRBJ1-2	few	CAISESRGGGYTF	TGTGCCATCAGTGAGTCTAGGGGGGGAGGCTACACCTTC
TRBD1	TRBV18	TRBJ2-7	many	CASSPTGAGEQYF	TGTGCCAGCTCACCCACAGGGGCGGGCGAGCAGTACTTC
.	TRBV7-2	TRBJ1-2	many	CASSWNRAGYGYTF	TGTGCCAGCAGTTGGAACAGGGCGGGCTATGGCTACACCTTC
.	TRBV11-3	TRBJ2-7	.	CASSLSGSSYEQCF	TGTGCCAGCAGCTTATCCGGGTCGTCCTACGAGCAGTGCTTC
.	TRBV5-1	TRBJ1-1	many	CASSLALGENTEAFF	TGCGCCAGCAGCTTGGCCCTCGGGGAGAACACTGAAGCTTTCTTT
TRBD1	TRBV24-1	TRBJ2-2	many	CATSDPGQAKNTGELFF	TGTGCCACCAGTGATCCCGGACAGGCGAAGAACACCGGGGAGCTGTTTTTT
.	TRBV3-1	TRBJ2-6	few	CASSQGWFGQAGANVLTF	TGTGCCAGCAGCCAAGGATGGTTTGGCCAGGCTGGGGCCAACGTCCTGACTTTC
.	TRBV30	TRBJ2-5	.	CAWRPIGGSQETQYF	TGTGCCTGGAGACCAATCGGGGGATCCCAAGAGACCCAGTACTTC
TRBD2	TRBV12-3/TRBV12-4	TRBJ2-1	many	CASSPRTSGIYNEQFF	TGTGCCAGCAGTCCCAGGACTAGCGGGATCTACAATGAGCAGTTCTTC
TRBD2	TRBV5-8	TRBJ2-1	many	CASSGGTSGFNEQFF	TGTGCCAGCAGCGGTGGGACTAGCGGATTCAATGAGCAGTTCTTC
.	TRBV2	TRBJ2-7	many	CASSEGAGRASYEQYF	TGTGCCAGCAGTGAGGGGGCGGGTCGCGCCTCCTACGAGCAGTACTTC
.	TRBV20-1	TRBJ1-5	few	CSARDLGGMSSQPQHF	TGCAGTGCTAGAGATCTTGGGGGAATGAGCAGTCAGCCCCAGCATTTT
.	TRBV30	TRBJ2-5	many	CALTPGPKGETQYF	TGTGCCTTAACACCGGGCCCCAAGGGAGAGACCCAGTACTTC
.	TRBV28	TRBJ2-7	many	CASSPNNPGTAEQYF	TGTGCCAGCAGTCCCAACAACCCCGGGACTGCCGAGCAGTACTTC
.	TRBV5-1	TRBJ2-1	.	CASSLPSSYNEQFF	TGCGCCAGCAGCTTGCCCAGCTCCTACAATGAGCAGTTCTTC
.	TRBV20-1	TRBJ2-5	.	CSARDPRVGKETQYF	TGCAGTGCTAGAGATCCTCGGGTTGGGAAGGAGACCCAGTACTTC
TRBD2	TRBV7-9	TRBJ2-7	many	CASSNLGLEGYEQYF	TGTGCCAGCAGCAACCTGGGACTAGAGGGGTACGAGCAGTACTTC
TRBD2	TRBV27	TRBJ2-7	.	CASSLRLADSSYEQYF	TGTGCCAGCAGTCTTAGACTAGCGGACAGCTCCTACGAGCAGTACTTC
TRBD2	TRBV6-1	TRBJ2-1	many	CASSDDQGLAGIYEQFF	TGTGCCAGCAGTGACGACCAGGGACTAGCGGGAATTTATGAGCAGTTCTTC
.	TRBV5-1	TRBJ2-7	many	CASSLGSGSIYEQYF	TGCGCCAGCAGCTTGGGTTCCGGGAGTATTTACGAGCAGTACTTC
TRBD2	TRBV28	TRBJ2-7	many	CASSLRTSGWYEQYF	TGTGCCAGCAGTTTGAGGACTAGCGGGTGGTACGAGCAGTACTTC
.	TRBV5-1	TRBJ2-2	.	CASSYRGTDTGELFF	TGCGCCAGCAGCTATAGGGGTACGGACACCGGGGAGCTGTTTTTT
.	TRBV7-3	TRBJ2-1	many	CASSLRRTSYNEQFF	TGTGCCAGCAGCTTAAGACGGACCTCCTACAATGAGCAGTTCTTC
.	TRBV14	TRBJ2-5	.	CASSQDLGPRETQYF	TGTGCCAGCAGCCAAGATCTTGGTCCCCGGGAGACCCAGTACTTC
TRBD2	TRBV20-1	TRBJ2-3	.	CSATRTSESTDTQYF	TGCAGTGCTACCCGGACTAGCGAGAGCACAGATACGCAGTATTTT
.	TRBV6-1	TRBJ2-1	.	CAGSQSGDKGEQFF	TGTGCCGGCAGTCAAAGCGGAGACAAAGGGGAGCAGTTCTTC
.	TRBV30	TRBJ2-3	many	CAWRRSGSTDTQYF	TGTGCCTGGAGACGTTCGGGATCCACAGATACGCAGTATTTT
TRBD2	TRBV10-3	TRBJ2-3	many	CAIRGLAENADTQYF	TGTGCCATCAGAGGACTAGCGGAGAACGCAGATACGCAGTATTTT
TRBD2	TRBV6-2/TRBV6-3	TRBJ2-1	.	CASSYLLASGRINEQFF	TGTGCCAGCAGTTACCTTCTCGCTAGCGGGAGGATTAATGAGCAGTTCTTC
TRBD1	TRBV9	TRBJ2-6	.	CASSAQTGTVSGANVLTF	TGTGCCAGCAGCGCCCAGACAGGGACGGTGTCTGGGGCCAACGTCCTGACTTTC
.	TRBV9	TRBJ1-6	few	CASSVGEGGSPLHF	TGTGCCAGCAGCGTAGGTGAAGGGGGTTCACCCCTCCACTTT
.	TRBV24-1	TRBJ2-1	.	CATSDKAKITLNEQFF	TGTGCCACCAGTGATAAGGCTAAAATCACCCTCAATGAGCAGTTCTTC
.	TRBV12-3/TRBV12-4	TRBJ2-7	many	CASSYISYEQYF	TGTGCCAGCAGTTACATTAGTTACGAGCAGTACTTC
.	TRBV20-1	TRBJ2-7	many	CSARPDPYEQYF	TGCAGTGCTAGGCCGGACCCCTACGAGCAGTACTTC
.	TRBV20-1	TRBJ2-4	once	CSARELVGAGIQYF	TGCAGTGCTAGAGAGTTGGTGGGAGCGGGCATTCAGTACTTC
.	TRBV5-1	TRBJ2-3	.	CASSWRLEWGTQYF	TGCGCCAGCAGCTGGCGCCTAGAATGGGGTACGCAGTATTTT
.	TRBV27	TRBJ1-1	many	CASSFVGVDTEAFF	TGTGCCAGCAGTTTTGTGGGGGTGGACACTGAAGCTTTCTTT